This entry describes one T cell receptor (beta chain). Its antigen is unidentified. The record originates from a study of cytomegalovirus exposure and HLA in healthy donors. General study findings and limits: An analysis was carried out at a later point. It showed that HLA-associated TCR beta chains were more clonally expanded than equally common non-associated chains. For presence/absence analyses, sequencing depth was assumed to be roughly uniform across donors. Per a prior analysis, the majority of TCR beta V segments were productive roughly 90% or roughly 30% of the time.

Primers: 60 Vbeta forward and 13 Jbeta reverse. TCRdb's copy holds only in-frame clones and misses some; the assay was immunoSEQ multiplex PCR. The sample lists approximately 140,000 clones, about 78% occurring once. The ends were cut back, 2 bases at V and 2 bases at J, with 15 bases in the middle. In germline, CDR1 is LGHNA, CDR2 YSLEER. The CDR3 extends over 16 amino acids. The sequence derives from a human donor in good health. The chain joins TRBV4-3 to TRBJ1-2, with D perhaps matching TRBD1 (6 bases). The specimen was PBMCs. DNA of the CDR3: TGCGCCAGCAGCCAAACGACCGGGACACCAAACTATGGCTACACCTTC. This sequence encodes CASSQTTGTPNYGYTF.